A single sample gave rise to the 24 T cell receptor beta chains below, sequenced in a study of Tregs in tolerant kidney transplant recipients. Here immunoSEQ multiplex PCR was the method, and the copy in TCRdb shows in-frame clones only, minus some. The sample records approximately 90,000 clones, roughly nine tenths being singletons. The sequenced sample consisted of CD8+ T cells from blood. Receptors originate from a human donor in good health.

The CDR3 region has the DNA TGTGCCAGCAGTTACGGAGTGCAGGGGGCGGCAGATACGCAGTATTTT. Protein product: CASSYGVQGAADTQYF. The V gene is TRBV6-5, the J gene TRBJ2-3; 8 bases map to TRBD1. J lost 4 bases, V lost 2 bases, and 8 bases had no gene match. The CDR3 is made up of 16 amino acids. Germline CDR1 and CDR2: MNHEY and SVGAGI.

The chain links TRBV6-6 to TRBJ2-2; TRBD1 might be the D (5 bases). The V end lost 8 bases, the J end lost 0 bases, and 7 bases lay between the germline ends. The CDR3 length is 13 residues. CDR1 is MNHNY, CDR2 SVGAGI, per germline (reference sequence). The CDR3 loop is CASGASNTGELFF. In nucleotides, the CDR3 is TGTGCCAGCGGGGCCTCGAACACCGGGGAGCTGTTTTTT.

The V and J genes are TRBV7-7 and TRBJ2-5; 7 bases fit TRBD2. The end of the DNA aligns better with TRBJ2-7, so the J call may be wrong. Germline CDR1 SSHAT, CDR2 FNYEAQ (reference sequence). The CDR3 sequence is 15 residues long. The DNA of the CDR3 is TGTGCCAGCAGTTTTCGGAGCGGGAATGCCTACGAGCAGTACTTC. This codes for CASSFRSGNAYEQYF.

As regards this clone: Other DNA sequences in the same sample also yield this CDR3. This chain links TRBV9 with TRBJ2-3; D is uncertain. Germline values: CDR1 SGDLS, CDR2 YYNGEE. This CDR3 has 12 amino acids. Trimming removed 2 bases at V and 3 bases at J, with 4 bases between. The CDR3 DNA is TGTGCCAGCAGCGTGGGTACAGATACGCAGTATTTT. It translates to CASSVGTDTQYF.

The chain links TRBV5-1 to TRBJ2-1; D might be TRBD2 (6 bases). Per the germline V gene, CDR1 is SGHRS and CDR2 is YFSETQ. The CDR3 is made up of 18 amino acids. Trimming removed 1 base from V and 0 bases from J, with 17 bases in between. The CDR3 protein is CASSLRVGGASSYNEQFF. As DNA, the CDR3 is TGCGCCAGCAGCTTGAGGGTCGGCGGGGCTAGCTCCTACAATGAGCAGTTCTTC.

Here the CDR3 reads CASSYGPDTQYF. The CDR3 DNA reads as TGTGCCAGCAGTTACGGGCCAGATACGCAGTATTTT. V and J are TRBV27 and TRBJ2-3; D gene unclear. Germline V gene sequence: CDR1 MNHEY, CDR2 SMNVEV (reference sequence). V was trimmed by 4 bases and J by 4 bases, leaving 6 bases between them. This CDR3 is built from 12 residues.

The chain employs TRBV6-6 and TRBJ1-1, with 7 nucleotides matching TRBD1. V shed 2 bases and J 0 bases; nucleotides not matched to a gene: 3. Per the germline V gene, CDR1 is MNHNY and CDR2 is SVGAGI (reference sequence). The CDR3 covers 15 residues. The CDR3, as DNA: TGTGCCAGCAGTTACCAGACAGGGTTGAACACTGAAGCTTTCTTT. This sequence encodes CASSYQTGLNTEAFF.

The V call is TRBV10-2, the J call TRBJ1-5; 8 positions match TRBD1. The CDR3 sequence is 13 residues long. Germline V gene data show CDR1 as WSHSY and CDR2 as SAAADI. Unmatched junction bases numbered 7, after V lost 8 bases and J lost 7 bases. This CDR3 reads CASQDRGGQPQHF. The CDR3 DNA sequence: TGCGCCAGCCAAGACAGGGGAGGGCAGCCCCAGCATTTT.

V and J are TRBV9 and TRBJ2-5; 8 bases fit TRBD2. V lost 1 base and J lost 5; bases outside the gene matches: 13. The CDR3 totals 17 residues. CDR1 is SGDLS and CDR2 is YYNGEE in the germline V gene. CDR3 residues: CASSVTGSGGRRETQYF. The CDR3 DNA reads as TGTGCCAGCAGCGTAACGGGGAGCGGGGGACGGAGGGAGACCCAGTACTTC.

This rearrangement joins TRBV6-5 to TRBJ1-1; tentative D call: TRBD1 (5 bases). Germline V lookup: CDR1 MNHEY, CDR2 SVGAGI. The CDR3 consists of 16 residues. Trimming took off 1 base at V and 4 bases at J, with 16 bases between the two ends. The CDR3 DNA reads TGTGCCAGCAGTTACTACTTCGGGACCCGGACCACTGAAGCTTTCTTT. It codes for CASSYYFGTRTTEAFF.

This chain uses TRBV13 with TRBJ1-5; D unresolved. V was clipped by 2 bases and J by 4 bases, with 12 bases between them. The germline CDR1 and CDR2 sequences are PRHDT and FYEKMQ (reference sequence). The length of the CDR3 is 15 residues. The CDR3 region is CASSLRVLGNQPQHF. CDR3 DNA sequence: TGTGCCAGCAGCTTACGGGTTCTGGGGAATCAGCCCCAGCATTTT.

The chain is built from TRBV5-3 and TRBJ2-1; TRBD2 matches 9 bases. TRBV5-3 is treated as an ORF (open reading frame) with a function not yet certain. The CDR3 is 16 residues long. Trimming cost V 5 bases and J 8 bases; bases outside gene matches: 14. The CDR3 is CARSLKGLAGRDEQFF. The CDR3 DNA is TGTGCCAGAAGTTTGAAAGGGCTAGCGGGGAGAGATGAGCAGTTCTTC.

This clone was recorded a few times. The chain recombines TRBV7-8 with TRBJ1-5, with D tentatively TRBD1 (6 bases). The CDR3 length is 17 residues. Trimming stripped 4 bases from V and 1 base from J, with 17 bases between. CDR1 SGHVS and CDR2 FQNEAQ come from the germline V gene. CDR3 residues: CASSSIYGDKSNQPQHF. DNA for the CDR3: TGTGCCAGCAGCTCGATCTATGGGGACAAGAGCAATCAGCCCCAGCATTTT. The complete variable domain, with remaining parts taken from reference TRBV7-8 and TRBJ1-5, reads GAGVSQSPRYKVAKRGQDVALRCDPISGHVSLFWYQQALGQGPEFLTYFQNEAQLDKSGLPSDRFFAERPEGSVSTLKIQRTQQEDSAVYLCASSSIYGDKSNQPQHFGDGTRLSIL.

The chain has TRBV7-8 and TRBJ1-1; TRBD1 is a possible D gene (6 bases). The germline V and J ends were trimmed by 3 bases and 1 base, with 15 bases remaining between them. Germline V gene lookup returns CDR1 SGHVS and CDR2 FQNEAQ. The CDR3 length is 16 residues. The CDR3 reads CASSFHSDRANTEAFF. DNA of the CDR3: TGTGCCAGCAGCTTTCATTCGGACAGAGCGAACACTGAAGCTTTCTTT. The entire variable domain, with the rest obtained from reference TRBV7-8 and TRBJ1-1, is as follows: GAGVSQSPRYKVAKRGQDVALRCDPISGHVSLFWYQQALGQGPEFLTYFQNEAQLDKSGLPSDRFFAERPEGSVSTLKIQRTQQEDSAVYLCASSFHSDRANTEAFFGQGTRLTVV.

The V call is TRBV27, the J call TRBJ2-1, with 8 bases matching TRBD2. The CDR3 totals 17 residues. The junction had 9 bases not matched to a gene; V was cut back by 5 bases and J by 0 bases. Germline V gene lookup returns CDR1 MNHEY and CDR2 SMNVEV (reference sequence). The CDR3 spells CASSPRGREASYNEQFF. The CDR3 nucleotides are TGTGCCAGCAGTCCCCGGGGGCGGGAGGCCTCCTACAATGAGCAGTTCTTC.

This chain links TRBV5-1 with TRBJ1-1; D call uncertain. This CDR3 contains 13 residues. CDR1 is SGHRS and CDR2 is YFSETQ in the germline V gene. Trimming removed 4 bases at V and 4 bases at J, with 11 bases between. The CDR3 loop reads CASSPSLGTEAFF. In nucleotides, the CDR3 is TGCGCCAGCAGCCCCAGTTTAGGCACTGAAGCTTTCTTT.

The CDR3 DNA reads as TGTGCCAGCAGTTTATTTTATAGGGGCCCAGCAACTAATGAAAAACTGTTTTTT. Translating it yields CASSLFYRGPATNEKLFF. The genes are TRBV27 and TRBJ1-4; TRBD1 is a possible D gene (5 bases). The CDR3 sequence is 18 residues long. V gave up 1 base and J gave up 0 bases, with 15 bases separating them. Per the germline V gene, CDR1 is MNHEY and CDR2 is SMNVEV (reference sequence).

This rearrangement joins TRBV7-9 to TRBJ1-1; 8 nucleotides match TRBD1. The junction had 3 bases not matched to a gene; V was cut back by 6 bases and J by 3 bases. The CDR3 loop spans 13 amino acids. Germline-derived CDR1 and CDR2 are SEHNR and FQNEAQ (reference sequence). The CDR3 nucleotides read TGTGCCAGCAGTCAACAGGGGGACACTGAAGCTTTCTTT. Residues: CASSQQGDTEAFF.

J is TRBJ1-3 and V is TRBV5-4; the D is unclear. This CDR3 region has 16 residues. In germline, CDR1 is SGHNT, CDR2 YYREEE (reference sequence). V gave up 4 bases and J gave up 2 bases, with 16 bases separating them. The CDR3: CASSNTFKGAGNTIYF. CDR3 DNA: TGTGCCAGCAGCAATACTTTCAAGGGAGCTGGAAACACCATATATTTT.

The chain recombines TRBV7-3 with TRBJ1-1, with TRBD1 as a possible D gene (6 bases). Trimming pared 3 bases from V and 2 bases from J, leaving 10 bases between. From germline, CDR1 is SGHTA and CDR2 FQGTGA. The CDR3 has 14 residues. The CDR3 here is CASSFRGGNTEAFF. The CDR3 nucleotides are TGTGCCAGCAGCTTCCGGGGGGGCAACACTGAAGCTTTCTTT.

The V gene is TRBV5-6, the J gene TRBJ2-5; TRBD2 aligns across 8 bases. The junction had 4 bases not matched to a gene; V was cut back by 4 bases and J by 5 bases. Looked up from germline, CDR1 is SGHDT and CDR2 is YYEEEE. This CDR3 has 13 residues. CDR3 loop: CASSPTSDETQYF. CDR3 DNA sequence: TGTGCCAGCAGCCCGACTAGCGACGAGACCCAGTACTTC.

This chain's CDR3 is CASSLSARGNTEAFF. The CDR3 bases are TGTGCCAGCAGTTTATCGGCCAGGGGGAACACTGAAGCTTTCTTT. This chain links TRBV27 with TRBJ1-1; possibly TRBD1 for D (6 bases). V was cut by 0 bases and J by 1 base, with 9 bases left in between. CDR1 is MNHEY, CDR2 SMNVEV, per germline (reference sequence). The CDR3 length is 15 residues.

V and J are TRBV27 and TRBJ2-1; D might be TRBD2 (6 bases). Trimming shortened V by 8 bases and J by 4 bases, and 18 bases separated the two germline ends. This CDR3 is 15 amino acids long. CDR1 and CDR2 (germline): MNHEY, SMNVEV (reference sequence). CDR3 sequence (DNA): TGTGCCAGCTCTAATCTCGGGGGTACTTACAATGAGCAGTTCTTC. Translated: CASSNLGGTYNEQFF.

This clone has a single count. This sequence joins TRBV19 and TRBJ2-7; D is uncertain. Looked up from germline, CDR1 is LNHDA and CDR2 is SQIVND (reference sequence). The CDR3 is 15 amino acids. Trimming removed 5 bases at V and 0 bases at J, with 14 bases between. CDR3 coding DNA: TGTGCCAGTAGTCCCTCCTTCATGAGCTCCTACGAGCAGTACTTC. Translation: CASSPSFMSSYEQYF.